The 21 T cell receptor beta chains in this list originate from one sample, sequenced in a study of T cells and Merkel cell carcinoma outcomes. Sequenced by immunoSEQ multiplex PCR; TCRdb stores in-frame clones only, minus some. The repertoire holds about 540 clones, with roughly 92% as singletons. The sample consisted of tumor tissue from Merkel cell carcinoma. Receptors were obtained from a human donor with Merkel cell carcinoma.

This rearrangement joins TRBV29-1 to TRBJ2-3; 7 nucleotides agree with TRBD2. With 6 bases clipped from V and 3 bases from J, the junction kept 18 bases outside the gene matches. Germline CDR1 reads SQVTM; CDR2 reads ANQGSEA. The length of the CDR3 is 17 residues. The CDR3 DNA sequence: TGCAGCGTCGCTCTCATGGACCAGCGGGACGGGACAGATACGCAGTATTTT. Protein: CSVALMDQRDGTDTQYF.

This sequence joins TRBV29-1 and TRBJ2-7; TRBD2 aligns across 9 bases. Germline assignment: CDR1 SQVTM and CDR2 ANQGSEA. CDR3 length: 15 amino acids. V lost 4 bases to trimming and J lost 3 bases; unmatched junction nucleotides: 10. CDR3 sequence reads: CSVASLAGGIYEQYF. The CDR3 coding sequence is TGCAGCGTTGCATCTCTCGCGGGGGGGATCTACGAGCAGTACTTC.

For the CDR3, the DNA is TGTGCCAGCAGCGGAAAAGATACGCAGTATTTT. Translating it yields CASSGKDTQYF. The V gene is TRBV9, the J gene TRBJ2-3; D ambiguous. CDR3 length equals 11 residues. Germline-derived CDR1 and CDR2 are SGDLS and YYNGEE. The germline V and J ends were trimmed by 3 bases and 5 bases, with 4 bases remaining between them.

The rearrangement uses TRBV4-1 and TRBJ2-5; 9 bases line up with TRBD2. This CDR3 has 16 residues. CDR1 MGHRA and CDR2 YSYEKL come from the germline V gene. The junction had 4 bases not matched to a gene; V was cut back by 0 bases and J by 2 bases. CDR3 sequence: CASSQDATSGQETQYF. DNA for the CDR3: TGCGCCAGCAGCCAAGATGCGACTAGCGGACAAGAGACCCAGTACTTC.

V is TRBV7-9 and J is TRBJ1-2; 7 bases agree with TRBD1. Germline trimming cut 6 bases from V and 8 bases from J; bases unmatched to any gene: 6. Germline V gene data show CDR1 as SEHNR and CDR2 as FQNEAQ (reference sequence). There are 12 residues in the CDR3. In DNA, the CDR3 is TGTGCCAGCAGGGGGGACAGTAGGGGCTACACCTTC. This encodes CASRGDSRGYTF.

The chain recombines TRBV6-5 with TRBJ2-7; the match to TRBD1 covers 10 bases. The CDR3 is 15 amino acids. J was trimmed by 6 bases and V by 3 bases; bases with no gene match: 8. The germline CDR1 and CDR2 sequences are MNHEY and SVGAGI. The CDR3 spells CASSYSGTGEGEQYF. Here the CDR3 DNA reads TGTGCCAGCAGTTATTCCGGGACAGGGGAGGGCGAGCAGTACTTC.

This rearrangement joins TRBV18 to TRBJ2-5; 11 nucleotides line up with TRBD2. After removal of 0 bases from V and 5 bases from J, the junction contained 5 bases not matched to a gene. Germline CDR1 reads KGHSH; CDR2 reads LQKENI. The CDR3 length is 16 residues. CDR3 loop: CASSPPLAGGGETQYF. Here the CDR3 DNA reads TGTGCCAGCTCACCACCTCTAGCGGGAGGTGGGGAGACCCAGTACTTC. The whole variable domain, remainder taken from reference TRBV18 and TRBJ2-5, is NAGVMQNPRHLVRRRGQEARLRCSPMKGHSHVYWYRQLPEEGLKFMVYLQKENIIDESGMPKERFSAEFPKEGPSILRIQQVVRGDSAAYFCASSPPLAGGGETQYFGPGTRLLVL.

The chain recombines TRBV29-1 with TRBJ2-1, with TRBD1 matching 8 bases. Germline values: CDR1 SQVTM, CDR2 ANQGSEA. The CDR3 length is 13 residues. With 5 bases clipped from V and 8 bases from J, the junction kept 8 bases outside the gene matches. CDR3 DNA sequence: TGCAGCGTTCCCAGGACAGGGTGGGATGAGCAGTTCTTC. Protein sequence: CSVPRTGWDEQFF.

V usage is TRBV30 and J usage is TRBJ2-3, with a possible D match to TRBD2 (6 bases). Germline lookup yields CDR1 GTSNPN and CDR2 SVGIG (reference sequence). The CDR3 is made up of 15 amino acids. Trimming removed 6 bases at V and 4 bases at J, with 20 bases between. The CDR3 reads CACGPDGGGADTQYF. The CDR3 region has the DNA TGTGCCTGCGGCCCCGACGGGGGAGGAGCAGATACGCAGTATTTT.

The chain combines TRBV9 with TRBJ2-2, with TRBD2 matching 9 bases. This CDR3 contains 17 residues. Germline values: CDR1 SGDLS, CDR2 YYNGEE. V lost 0 bases to trimming and J lost 5 bases; unmatched junction nucleotides: 8. The CDR3, as DNA: TGTGCCAGCAGCGTAGGAAGCGGGGGGCCGGTGACCGGGGAGCTGTTTTTT. Encoded protein: CASSVGSGGPVTGELFF.

The V and J genes are TRBV5-1 and TRBJ2-3, with D unclear. Trimming took off 0 bases at V and 2 bases at J, with 1 base between the two ends. The CDR3 has 12 residues. Germline CDR1 and CDR2: SGHRS and YFSETQ. CDR3 region: CASSLDTDTQYF. The CDR3 DNA reads as TGCGCCAGCAGCTTGGACACAGATACGCAGTATTTT.

V gene TRBV7-2 combines with J gene TRBJ2-2; D is ambiguous. The V end was cut by 4 bases, the J end by 0 bases, with 9 bases between. Germline loops: CDR1 SGHTA, CDR2 FQGNSA. The length of the CDR3 is 15 residues. The CDR3 region is CASSYPYANTGELFF. CDR3 nucleotides: TGTGCCAGCAGCTACCCGTACGCGAACACCGGGGAGCTGTTTTTT.

In its sample, this clone was seen once. This chain joins TRBV11-3 and TRBJ2-5; D ambiguous. With 1 base removed from V and 5 bases from J, the gap between germline ends came to 14 bases. Germline V gives CDR1 SGHNT, CDR2 YENEEA. This CDR3 is 15 amino acids long. The CDR3 sequence is CASSLGAGDGETQYF. In DNA, the CDR3 is TGTGCCAGCAGCTTAGGGGCAGGCGATGGGGAGACCCAGTACTTC.

This chain joins TRBV27 and TRBJ2-4; D is tentatively TRBD1 or TRBD2 (7 bases each). The V gene's germline CDR1 is MNHEY and CDR2 SMNVEV (reference sequence). Trimming cost V 5 bases and J 9 bases, with 17 bases left between them. The CDR3 totals 14 residues. The CDR3 spells CASSPRTRGGIQYF. The CDR3 coding sequence is TGTGCCAGCAGTCCCCGGACCAGGGGGGGCATTCAGTACTTC.

The V and J genes are TRBV9 and TRBJ2-2; no clear D. Germline V gene sequence: CDR1 SGDLS, CDR2 YYNGEE. V was clipped by 4 bases and J by 3 bases, with 10 bases between them. CDR3 length: 14 amino acids. Here the CDR3 reads CASSSWWDTGELFF. Written as DNA, the CDR3 is TGTGCCAGCAGCTCATGGTGGGACACCGGGGAGCTGTTTTTT.

Regarding this clone: At one end the junction does not follow the germline gene, possibly because of a read error. This sequence joins TRBV11-2 and TRBJ2-1; TRBD2 aligns across 13 bases. Germline V CDR1 and CDR2: SGHAT, FQNNGV. This CDR3 has 18 residues. The CDR3 protein is CASSFSRGLAGVGNEQFF. The CDR3 DNA sequence: TGTGCTAGCAGCTTTTCCCGTGGACTAGCGGGAGTGGGCAATGAGCAGTTCTTC.

CDR3 sequence reads: CASSLTGGPTDTQYF. In DNA form, the CDR3 reads TGTGCCAGCAGCCTCACGGGGGGGCCCACAGATACGCAGTATTTT. The chain recombines TRBV7-3 with TRBJ2-3, with 8 nucleotides matching TRBD2. Looked up from germline, CDR1 is SGHTA and CDR2 is FQGTGA. This CDR3 region has 15 residues. V lost 5 bases to trimming and J lost 2 bases; unmatched junction nucleotides: 6.

The V and J genes are TRBV5-1 and TRBJ2-3; the D call may be TRBD1 or TRBD2 (6 bases each). Trimming cost V 3 bases and J 2 bases, with 13 bases left between them. This CDR3 is 15 amino acids long. Germline assignment: CDR1 SGHRS and CDR2 YFSETQ. CDR3 nucleotide sequence: TGCGCCAGCAGCTCCGGGGGCCGGTCCACAGATACGCAGTATTTT. This codes for CASSSGGRSTDTQYF.

The chain employs TRBV18 and TRBJ1-2; 7 nucleotides match TRBD1. The CDR3 runs 12 residues. V was clipped by 5 bases and J by 8 bases; unmatched bases: 5. CDR1 and CDR2 from the germline V gene are KGHSH and LQKENI. Written as DNA, the CDR3 is TGTGCCAGCTCAACAGGGGAGTTGGGCTACACCTTC. Residues: CASSTGELGYTF.

The chain employs TRBV19 and TRBJ1-1; tentative D call: TRBD1 (6 bases). V lost 2 bases, J lost 4 bases, and 17 bases lay in between. The CDR3 consists of 16 residues. From germline, CDR1 is LNHDA and CDR2 SQIVND (reference sequence). CDR3 amino acids: CASSIQVGGAGTEAFF. In DNA, the CDR3 is TGTGCCAGTAGTATACAGGTCGGGGGGGCGGGCACTGAAGCTTTCTTT.

The CDR3 DNA reads as TGTGCCAGTAGTAGGACAGGGGGCGCAAACACTGAAGCTTTCTTT. Translating it yields CASSRTGGANTEAFF. The chain employs TRBV19 and TRBJ1-1; the match to TRBD1 covers 11 bases. V dropped 4 bases and J dropped 2; count of bases not matched to a gene: 3. This CDR3 contains 15 residues. CDR1 is LNHDA and CDR2 is SQIVND in the germline V gene (reference sequence).